This T cell receptor (beta chain) is from a study of blood T cell repertoires in COVID-19. Overall study context: Acute and convalescent COVID-19 samples came from the United States, Italy and Spain. T cells, B-cell-depleted T cells, or PBMCs supplied cDNA or gDNA.

This CDR3 spans 17 amino acids. Germline V CDR1 and CDR2: MDHEN, SYDVKM. V was shortened by 7 bases and J by 0 bases, with 19 bases between the two germline ends. In the original processing: Counts of nucleated cells, estimated from reference gene primer amplification, were obtained. Only in-frame clones appear in the TCRdb table, and some are missing; sequencing was by immunoSEQ multiplex PCR. V, J and clone size were drawn from that table, and D and trimming were deduced from the DNA. This sample yields roughly 140,000 clones, of which approximately 80% are seen a single time; 35% to 45% belongs to the top ten.

Material for sequencing was peripheral blood. The V call is TRBV28, the J call TRBJ2-1; the D gene is possibly TRBD2 (8 bases). This sequence was found in a human donor in a cohort sampled during active COVID-19. This CDR3 is CASMLPAGDSSYNEQFF. The DNA for the CDR3 is TGTGCCAGCATGTTGCCAGCGGGGGACAGCTCCTACAATGAGCAGTTCTTC. Together with reference TRBV28 and TRBJ2-1, the CDR3 gives the full variable domain: DVKVTQSSRYLVKRTGEKVFLECVQDMDHENMFWYRQDPGLGLRLIYFSYDVKMKEKGDIPEGYSVSREKKERFSLILESASTNQTSMYLCASMLPAGDSSYNEQFFGPGTRLTVL.